The 26 T cell receptor beta chains listed next were all sequenced from one sample in a study of T cells in Graves' hyperthyroidism and ophthalmopathy. Researchers took RNA transcripts and amplified the TCR beta CDR3 regions from them. The TCR CDR3 was amplified in a first-round RT-PCR using the HTBI primer set. A single record per CDR3 protein comes from TCRdb applying MiXCR to the multiplex PCR reads. Found here are some 400,000 distinct CDR3 sequences, 19% of them singletons; the top ten hold roughly 3.5%. Source material: blood. The receptor source for this set is a woman between 18 and 29 years old with Graves' hyperthyroidism.

Notes on this clonotype: This CDR3 fails to terminate in the conserved phenylalanine or tryptophan, so it likely reflects a read error. The limits of the CDR3 on the DNA are not certain, so only TCRdb's listed CDR3 is given. The gene calls are TRBV6-1 and TRBJ1-2. Germline CDR1 reads MNHNS; CDR2 reads SASEGT. 13 amino acids form the CDR3, both terminal residues included. The CDR3 loop reads CASSEAHVPGYTL.

In this sample, this clonotype turned up a few times. The chain combines TRBV5-1 with TRBJ2-2; no definite D call. This CDR3 has 14 amino acids. Germline V CDR1 and CDR2: SGHRS, YFSETQ. V gave up 0 bases and J gave up 3 bases, with 6 bases separating them. The CDR3 DNA reads as TGCGCCAGCAGCTTGGAAGCCCACACCGGGGAGCTGTTTTTT. It yields the protein CASSLEAHTGELFF.

The chain joins TRBV7-8 to TRBJ1-5; D is perhaps TRBD1 (5 bases). The length of the CDR3 is 15 residues. CDR1 and CDR2 (germline): SGHVS, FQNEAQ. The V gene lost 1 base and the J gene lost 7 bases, with 14 bases spanning the gap. In DNA, the CDR3 is TGTGCCAGCAGCTTAGGAGGGGAGTTTAACCAGCCCCAGCATTTT. This sequence encodes CASSLGGEFNQPQHF.

This clonotype was detected many times. The chain links TRBV10-3 to TRBJ1-1; the D is unclear. The CDR3 is 14 residues long. Trimming pared 5 bases from V and 0 bases from J, leaving 10 bases between. CDR1 and CDR2 from the germline V gene are ENHRY and SYGVKD. The CDR3 sequence is CAISLDTLNTEAFF. CDR3 sequence (DNA): TGTGCCATCAGTCTAGACACCCTGAACACTGAAGCTTTCTTT.

This clonotype was detected ten times or more. The chain carries TRBV28 and TRBJ1-3; 9 nucleotides match TRBD1. CDR1 and CDR2 from the germline V gene are MDHEN and SYDVKM. The CDR3 spans 14 residues. V lost 0 bases to trimming and J lost 7 bases; unmatched junction nucleotides: 1. The CDR3 here is CASSLWDRGNTIYF. CDR3 coding DNA: TGTGCCAGCAGTTTATGGGACAGGGGCAACACCATATATTTT.

This chain uses TRBV19 with TRBJ2-5, with 7 bases aligning to TRBD2. This CDR3 has 14 residues. Germline V gene sequence: CDR1 LNHDA, CDR2 SQIVND (reference sequence). The junction had 4 bases not matched to a gene; V was cut back by 3 bases and J by 3 bases. The CDR3 spells CASSITGTKETQYF. DNA of the CDR3: TGTGCCAGTAGTATTACCGGGACTAAAGAGACCCAGTACTTC.

This clonotype showed up many times. The chain recombines TRBV10-3 with TRBJ1-1; 11 bases agree with TRBD1. The CDR3 is made up of 15 amino acids. The V segment lost 2 bases and the J segment 5 bases; nucleotides outside the gene matches: 4. The V gene's germline CDR1 is ENHRY and CDR2 SYGVKD. CDR3 coding DNA: TGTGCCATCAGTGAGAAGGGACAGGGGGGAACTGAAGCTTTCTTT. Amino acid sequence: CAISEKGQGGTEAFF.

This clonotype was counted a few times. The chain links TRBV3-1 to TRBJ2-7, with D perhaps TRBD2 (6 bases). The V and J ends lost 1 base and 4 bases respectively, with 8 bases between them. The CDR3 spans 13 residues. Germline CDR1 reads LGHDT; CDR2 reads YNNKEL (reference sequence). Here the CDR3 reads CASSQVGGYEQYF. In DNA, the CDR3 is TGTGCCAGCAGCCAAGTGGGAGGTTACGAGCAGTACTTC.

This clonotype was seen ten or more times. V is TRBV27 and J is TRBJ1-2; the match to TRBD1 covers 7 bases. Trimming at V came to 6 bases and at J to 4 bases, leaving 8 bases not matched to a gene. Germline CDR1 MNHEY, CDR2 SMNVEV (reference sequence). The CDR3 sequence is 14 residues long. This chain's CDR3 is CASRRSGTAYGYTF. In nucleotides, the CDR3 is TGTGCCAGCAGACGATCCGGGACAGCCTATGGCTACACCTTC.

This clonotype was seen repeatedly, ten times or more. V gene TRBV6-1 combines with J gene TRBJ1-2, with 8 nucleotides matching TRBD1. J was trimmed by 0 bases and V by 6 bases; bases with no gene match: 6. This CDR3 is built from 15 residues. In germline, CDR1 is MNHNS, CDR2 SASEGT. The CDR3: CASSQDRVTNYGYTF. The CDR3 coding sequence is TGTGCCAGCAGCCAGGACAGGGTTACTAACTATGGCTACACCTTC.

Ten or more counts support this clonotype. J is TRBJ2-5 and V is TRBV3-1, with 9 bases identical to TRBD1. V lost 3 bases and J lost 3; bases outside the gene matches: 8. The CDR3 runs to 16 residues. From germline, CDR1 is LGHDT and CDR2 YNNKEL (reference sequence). The DNA for the CDR3 is TGTGCCAGCAGCCACGGGACAGGGCGACGAAAAGAGACCCAGTACTTC. Translated: CASSHGTGRRKETQYF.

This clonotype was recorded at least ten times. This chain joins TRBV28 and TRBJ2-2; TRBD2 agrees at 9 bases. This CDR3 is 16 amino acids long. V lost 3 bases and J lost 3; bases outside the gene matches: 5. Germline CDR1 reads MDHEN; CDR2 reads SYDVKM. Written as DNA, the CDR3 is TGTGCCAGCAGTTTGGGACTAGCTGGGGACACCGGGGAGCTGTTTTTT. It specifies CASSLGLAGDTGELFF.

This clonotype occurred many times. J is TRBJ2-5 and V is TRBV27; D is undetermined. The germline V gene encodes CDR1 MNHEY and CDR2 SMNVEV (reference sequence). The CDR3 extends over 15 amino acids. Trimming stripped 0 bases from V and 2 bases from J, with 10 bases between. The CDR3 DNA follows: TGTGCCAGCAGTTTATCGGGCAGAATTCAAGAGACCCAGTACTTC. Translating it yields CASSLSGRIQETQYF.

This chain connects TRBV12-3 or TRBV12-4 to TRBJ2-2, with 11 nucleotides matching TRBD1. Trimming cost V 7 bases and J 7 bases; bases outside gene matches: 8. The CDR3 is made up of 15 amino acids. The CDR3 DNA reads as TGTGCCAGCAATCCGGGACAGGGGGTTATCGGGGAGCTGTTTTTT. Translating it yields CASNPGQGVIGELFF.

This chain links TRBV28 with TRBJ2-7; possibly TRBD1 or TRBD2 for D (6 bases each). The V end was cut by 7 bases, the J end by 4 bases, with 17 bases between. The CDR3 covers 14 residues. Germline V gene sequence: CDR1 MDHEN, CDR2 SYDVKM. CDR3 nucleotides: TGTGCCAGCATCCCGCCGGGGGCCGTGTACGAGCAGTACTTC. Encoded protein: CASIPPGAVYEQYF.

This clonotype was seen many times. The chain couples TRBV5-1 to TRBJ1-1; unclear D gene. The CDR3 covers 14 residues. Trimming took off 0 bases at V and 4 bases at J, with 10 bases between the two ends. CDR1 SGHRS and CDR2 YFSETQ come from the germline V gene. CDR3 protein: CASSLEGGGTEAFF. In DNA form, the CDR3 reads TGCGCCAGCAGCTTGGAGGGTGGAGGCACTGAAGCTTTCTTT.

This clonotype was seen a handful of times. V gene TRBV4-1 combines with J gene TRBJ2-7; TRBD1 aligns across 9 bases. CDR3 length: 16 amino acids. J lost 5 bases, V lost 0 bases, and 8 bases had no gene match. Germline V lookup: CDR1 MGHRA, CDR2 YSYEKL. The CDR3: CASSQDRAGQGDEQYF. CDR3 bases: TGCGCCAGCAGCCAAGATAGAGCGGGACAGGGTGACGAGCAGTACTTC.

This clonotype was recorded many times. The chain has TRBV6-5 and TRBJ2-7; the D call may be TRBD1 or TRBD2 (5 bases each). The germline CDR1 and CDR2 sequences are MNHEY and SVGAGI. This CDR3 comprises 14 residues. V shed 3 bases and J shed 2 bases, with 11 bases lying between them. DNA of the CDR3: TGTGCCAGCAGTTATGGTGGGGGAGCCTACGAGCAGTACTTC. Its protein product is CASSYGGGAYEQYF.

The chain links TRBV7-2 to TRBJ2-5, with TRBD1 identical over 10 bases. CDR1 and CDR2 (germline): SGHTA, FQGNSA. Trimming at V came to 6 bases and at J to 4 bases, leaving 5 bases not matched to a gene. The CDR3 extends over 14 amino acids. This chain's CDR3 is CASSRQGARETQYF. The CDR3 DNA sequence: TGTGCCAGCAGTCGACAGGGGGCAAGAGAGACCCAGTACTTC.

Many counts were recorded for this clonotype. The V and J genes are TRBV20-1 and TRBJ1-2; the D gene is possibly TRBD1 (5 bases). The ends were cut back, 2 bases at V and 2 bases at J, with 21 bases in the middle. The CDR3 extends over 17 amino acids. Per germline, CDR1 DFQATT and CDR2 SNEGSKA (reference sequence). CDR3 loop: CSARPQKQVRGNYGYTF. CDR3 DNA: TGCAGTGCTAGACCCCAGAAACAGGTTAGGGGCAACTATGGCTACACCTTC.

This clonotype appeared many times. The chain employs TRBV7-2 and TRBJ2-5, with TRBD1 as a possible D gene (7 bases). CDR3 size: 15 residues. Deletions cut 5 bases from V and 5 bases from J, with 18 bases between. Germline V gives CDR1 SGHTA, CDR2 FQGNSA. CDR3: CASSKTSGGMETQYF. The CDR3 nucleotides are TGTGCCAGCAGCAAAACCTCAGGGGGGATGGAGACCCAGTACTTC.

This clonotype was seen many times. The rearrangement uses TRBV6-1 and TRBJ1-1; 8 nucleotides line up with TRBD1. V shed 6 bases, J shed 3 bases, and the junction held 6 bases outside the gene matches. Germline CDR1 reads MNHNS; CDR2 reads SASEGT. This CDR3 region has 14 residues. CDR3 region: CASRIQGGHTEAFF. CDR3 bases: TGTGCCAGCAGAATACAGGGGGGTCACACTGAAGCTTTCTTT.

This clonotype was counted many times. The J gene is TRBJ2-7, the V gene TRBV27, with 12 bases lining up with TRBD1. Germline V gene sequence: CDR1 MNHEY, CDR2 SMNVEV (reference sequence). The CDR3 spans 15 residues. The V segment lost 4 bases and the J segment 8 bases; nucleotides outside the gene matches: 9. The CDR3 DNA reads TGTGCCAGCAGTTCGTCCCGGGACAGGGGGCGTAAGCAGTACTTC. This sequence encodes CASSSSRDRGRKQYF.

This clonotype was detected ten times or more. CDR3 sequence: CASNNAQGSGANVLTF. The DNA of the CDR3 is TGTGCCAGCAATAATGCACAGGGTTCTGGGGCCAACGTCCTGACTTTC. This chain uses TRBV28 with TRBJ2-6; tentative D call: TRBD1 (6 bases). CDR3 length: 16 residues. Germline CDR1 reads MDHEN; CDR2 reads SYDVKM. V dropped 7 bases and J dropped 1 base, with 14 bases sitting between them. Drawing the rest from reference TRBV28 and TRBJ2-6, the complete variable domain is DVKVTQSSRYLVKRTGEKVFLECVQDMDHENMFWYRQDPGLGLRLIYFSYDVKMKEKGDIPEGYSVSREKKERFSLILESASTNQTSMYLCASNNAQGSGANVLTFGAGSRLTVL.

This clonotype showed up many times. This chain connects TRBV15 to TRBJ2-7, with 8 bases lining up with TRBD2. With V trimmed by 0 bases and J by 7 bases, 5 bases remained unmatched. Germline CDR1 LNHNV, CDR2 YYDKDF (reference sequence). The CDR3 covers 14 residues. DNA for the CDR3: TGTGCCACCAGCAGAGATTTCCGGGGGGGTGAGCAGTACTTC. This sequence encodes CATSRDFRGGEQYF.

Ten or more counts support this clonotype. The V and J genes are TRBV7-9 and TRBJ2-7; D possibly corresponds to TRBD1 (6 bases). In germline, CDR1 is SEHNR, CDR2 FQNEAQ (reference sequence). The V gene lost 3 bases and the J gene lost 4 bases, with 13 bases spanning the gap. The CDR3 sequence is 14 residues long. The CDR3 nucleotides are TGTGCCAGCAGCTTCCGGGACACCTTATACGAGCAGTACTTC. The encoded protein is CASSFRDTLYEQYF.